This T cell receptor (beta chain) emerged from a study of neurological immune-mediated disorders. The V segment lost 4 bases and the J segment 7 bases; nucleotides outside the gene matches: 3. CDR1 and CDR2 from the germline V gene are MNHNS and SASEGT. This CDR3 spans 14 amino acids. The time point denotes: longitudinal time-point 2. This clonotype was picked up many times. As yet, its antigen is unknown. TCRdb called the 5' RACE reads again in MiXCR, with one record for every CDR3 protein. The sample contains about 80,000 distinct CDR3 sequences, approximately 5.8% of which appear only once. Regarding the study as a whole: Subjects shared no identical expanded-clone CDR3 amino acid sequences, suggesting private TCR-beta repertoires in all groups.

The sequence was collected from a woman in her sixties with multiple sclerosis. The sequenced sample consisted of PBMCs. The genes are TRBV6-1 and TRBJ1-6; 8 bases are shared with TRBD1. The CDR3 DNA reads TGTGCCAGCAGTGGCGGACAGGGCAATTCACCCCTCCACTTT. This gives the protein CASSGGQGNSPLHF.